This record concerns one T cell receptor beta chain sequence. Antigen unknown. This specimen comes from a study of T-cell memory formation after mild COVID-19. MiXCR was run by TCRdb on the 5' RACE reads, yielding one entry per CDR3 protein. Among 340,000 or so distinct CDR3 sequences, about an eighth were seen once, and the ten largest hold 20% to 25%. Overall study findings and caveats: Some SARS-CoV-2-responding clones were already detected in memory before infection. Contracting clones from day 15 to 85 showed balanced CD4/CD8; later expanders favored CD4+.

The source material was PBMCs or a T cell subset sorted from them (not recorded which). This TCR derives from a man aged 18 to 35 who had mild COVID-19 (a few samples of this study predate the infection). Cell type and time point are not known.

The CDR3 DNA is TGTGCCAGCAGCGGGAGAAACAGGGGAACCGGGGAGCTGTTTTTT. Its translation is CASSGRNRGTGELFF. The chain carries TRBV7-2 and TRBJ2-2; 7 nucleotides line up with TRBD1. Germline-derived CDR1 and CDR2 are SGHTA and FQGNSA. Unmatched junction bases numbered 8, after V lost 5 bases and J lost 5 bases. This CDR3 has 15 residues.